This T cell receptor (beta chain) was found in a study of cytomegalovirus exposure and HLA in healthy donors. The germline gives CDR1 SGHVS, CDR2 FQNEAQ. V was cut by 3 bases and J by 2 bases, with 11 bases left in between. The CDR3 totals 14 residues. The PCR used 60 Vbeta and 13 Jbeta primers. Clones were sequenced by immunoSEQ multiplex PCR, and TCRdb holds only the in-frame ones, with some missing. The table has about 98,000 clones, less than 85% seen once; the top ten hold approximately 1.8%. The chain recombines TRBV7-8 with TRBJ2-7, with TRBD2 as a possible D gene (5 bases). The TCR comes from a male donor in good health and CMV-seronegative. Sequences were obtained from PBMCs. The CDR3 region is CASSLVALAYEQYF. The CDR3 DNA sequence: TGTGCCAGCAGCTTGGTTGCACTAGCCTACGAGCAGTACTTC.